A selection of T cell receptor beta chains follows, all from one sample in a study of T cells in Graves' hyperthyroidism and ophthalmopathy. MiXCR was run by TCRdb on the multiplex PCR reads, yielding one entry per CDR3 protein. The sample records 500,000 to 650,000 distinct CDR3 sequences, over 15% being singletons. Material: blood. The receptors were sampled from a woman under 30 with Graves' ophthalmopathy. The CDR3 runs from the conserved cysteine through the conserved F or W. Fields, in order: J gene, clone size, D gene, V gene, CDR3 protein, CDR3 DNA. A D gene is named only where the DNA matches it firmly. The size of a clone is reported for some rows only, either as once, few or many, or as a class for expanded clones.

TRBJ1-1,many,NA,TRBV7-8,CASSLPVGDAFF,TGTGCCAGCAGCTTACCGGTGGGGGATGCTTTCTTT
TRBJ2-3,many,NA,TRBV3-1,CASFTEGDTQYF,TGTGCCAGCTTTACCGAGGGAGATACGCAGTATTTT
TRBJ2-7,NA,NA,TRBV7-9,CASSLGGRLSSYEQYF,TGTGCCAGCAGCTTAGGGGGCAGGCTTTCATCCTACGAGCAGTACTTC
TRBJ1-2,many,TRBD1,TRBV19,CASSIVRDRGLGYTF,TGTGCCAGTAGTATAGTTCGGGACAGGGGGCTCGGCTACACCTTC
TRBJ2-1,NA,NA,TRBV14,CASSQWAARNEQFF,TGTGCCAGCAGCCAATGGGCGGCAAGGAATGAGCAGTTCTTC
TRBJ2-7,NA,NA,TRBV28,CASSRPREQYF,TGTGCCAGCAGCCGCCCCCGTGAGCAGTACTTC
TRBJ1-2,many,NA,TRBV6-1,CASSEAGTVYGYTF,TGTGCCAGCAGTGAAGCGGGGACGGTCTATGGCTACACCTTC
TRBJ2-3,many,TRBD2,TRBV5-1,CASSIRGDRTDTQYF,TGCGCCAGCAGCATTCGGGGGGATCGCACAGATACGCAGTATTTT
TRBJ2-5,many,TRBD1,TRBV11-2,CASSLLRDRAETQYF,TGTGCCAGCAGCTTACTTCGAGACAGGGCAGAGACCCAGTACTTC
TRBJ2-2,few,NA,TRBV20-1,CSARTEMGWTGELFF,TGCAGTGCCAGGACAGAAATGGGGTGGACCGGGGAGCTGTTTTTT
TRBJ1-2,many,NA,TRBV2,CASRSDGYTF,TGTGCCAGCAGGAGTGATGGCTACACCTTC
TRBJ2-5,NA,TRBD2,TRBV7-2,CASSLVAGRGGGGGTQYF,TGTGCCAGCAGCTTAGTGGCCGGGCGGGGGGGGGGGGGGGGGACCCAGTACTTC
TRBJ2-1,many,NA,TRBV5-1,CASSPLSSFDEQFF,TGCGCCAGCAGCCCTCTTTCTAGTTTCGATGAGCAGTTCTTC
TRBJ1-2,NA,NA,TRBV2,CASFVWGYGYTF,TGTGCCAGTTTCGTCTGGGGTTATGGCTACACCTTC